Below, 16 T cell receptor beta chains from the same sample are listed, as sequenced in a study of T cell repertoires in cytomegalovirus infection. TCRdb analysed the reads with MiXCR anew, one entry per CDR3 protein. Of approximately 70,000 distinct CDR3 sequences in the sample, 4% were seen once. The sequencing sample was made of PBMCs. The receptors stem from a human donor in good health (CMV status not recorded). Some clones in this sample may be carry-over from other donors' samples.

Many counts were recorded for this clonotype. The rearrangement links TRBV5-1 to TRBJ1-4, with D perhaps matching TRBD1 (6 bases). Germline-derived CDR1 and CDR2 are SGHRS and YFSETQ. V lost 0 bases and J lost 4, with 7 bases in between. CDR3 length: 14 amino acids. The CDR3 coding sequence is TGCGCCAGCAGCTTGGCACAGGGTAATGAAAAACTGTTTTTT. Protein: CASSLAQGNEKLFF.

This clonotype was detected many times. V gene TRBV7-2 combines with J gene TRBJ2-1; 14 bases line up with TRBD2. The CDR3 is made up of 18 amino acids. V gave up 4 bases and J gave up 8 bases; unmatched junction bases: 13. The germline gives CDR1 SGHTA, CDR2 FQGNSA. CDR3 DNA sequence: TGTGCCAGCAGCTCCCACCCGACTAGCGGGAGGGCTGGGTATGAGCAGTTCTTC. This sequence encodes CASSSHPTSGRAGYEQFF.

This clonotype was seen ten or more times. The chain couples TRBV12-3 or TRBV12-4 to TRBJ2-7; 10 bases are shared with TRBD2. The CDR3 is made up of 13 amino acids. The ends lost 6 bases at V and 3 bases at J; junction bases unmatched: 2. The DNA for the CDR3 is TGTGCCAGCAGGCGGACTAGCGGCTACGAGCAGTACTTC. Translated: CASRRTSGYEQYF.

This clonotype has a count of ten or more. This sequence joins TRBV7-2 and TRBJ1-5; the match to TRBD1 covers 9 bases. J gave up 7 bases and V 4 bases, and 5 bases lay outside the gene matches. CDR3 length: 14 amino acids. In germline, CDR1 is SGHTA, CDR2 FQGNSA. CDR3 coding DNA: TGTGCCAGCAGCTGGACAGGGGAGCGGCAGCCCCAGCATTTT. Translation gives CASSWTGERQPQHF. The full variable domain, in which reference TRBV7-2 and TRBJ1-5 provide the parts outside the CDR3, is GAGVSQSPSNKVTEKGKDVELRCDPISGHTALYWYRQSLGQGLEFLIYFQGNSAPDKSGLPSDRFSAERTGGSVSTLTIQRTQQEDSAVYLCASSWTGERQPQHFGDGTRLSIL.

This clonotype was picked up many times. This chain connects TRBV7-2 to TRBJ1-5, with a tentative D call TRBD1 (5 bases). This CDR3 is built from 15 residues. Per germline, CDR1 SGHTA and CDR2 FQGNSA. V dropped 5 bases and J dropped 6 bases, with 17 bases sitting between them. The CDR3 DNA reads TGTGCCAGCAGCCGCTTTCCGGTGGGGGGTCAGCCCCAGCATTTT. Protein: CASSRFPVGGQPQHF. The full variable domain, its missing parts supplied by reference TRBV7-2 and TRBJ1-5, is GAGVSQSPSNKVTEKGKDVELRCDPISGHTALYWYRQSLGQGLEFLIYFQGNSAPDKSGLPSDRFSAERTGGSVSTLTIQRTQQEDSAVYLCASSRFPVGGQPQHFGDGTRLSIL.

This clonotype was picked up a small number of times. The chain uses TRBV5-8 and TRBJ1-4; no definite D call. V was cut by 4 bases and J by 2 bases, with 6 bases left in between. The CDR3 covers 13 residues. CDR1 and CDR2 (germline): SGHTS, YDEGEE. CDR3 nucleotide sequence: TGTGCCAGCAGCGCTTCCACTAATGAAAAACTGTTTTTT. Protein: CASSASTNEKLFF.

In this sample, this clonotype turned up many times. One end of the junction is discordant with germline, which a read error may explain. The chain links TRBV7-8 to TRBJ2-3, with TRBD2 identical over 13 bases. CDR1 is SGHVS and CDR2 is FQNEAQ in the germline V gene. The CDR3 runs 14 residues. CDR3 in DNA: TGTGCCAGCAGCTTAGCGCAGGGTGGGACTAGCGGGGTTTTT. Translated, it gives CASSLAQGGTSGVF.

In this sample, this clonotype turned up many times. The rearrangement links TRBV2 to TRBJ2-3; TRBD2 might be the D (6 bases). V shed 7 bases and J shed 1 base, with 12 bases lying between them. Germline V gives CDR1 SNHLY, CDR2 FYNNEI. There are 14 residues in the CDR3. The CDR3 protein is CASKWTTRTDTQYF. The CDR3 DNA follows: TGTGCCAGCAAGTGGACTACTCGCACAGATACGCAGTATTTT.

This clonotype was observed many times. J is TRBJ2-7 and V is TRBV20-1; TRBD1 aligns across 7 bases. Per germline, CDR1 DFQATT and CDR2 SNEGSKA (reference sequence). The CDR3 is 15 residues long. Germline trimming cut 5 bases from V and 3 bases from J; bases unmatched to any gene: 13. The CDR3: CSARNTGQLHYEQYF. CDR3 nucleotide sequence: TGCAGTGCTCGGAACACGGGACAGCTGCACTACGAGCAGTACTTC.

This clonotype was detected ten times or more. The chain employs TRBV11-3 and TRBJ2-7, with D maybe TRBD2 (6 bases). The CDR3 is 15 residues long. V gave up 2 bases and J gave up 2 bases, with 13 bases separating them. The germline CDR1 and CDR2 sequences are SGHNT and YENEEA. CDR3 coding DNA: TGTGCCAGCAGCTTACTTGCGGGACCAACCTACGAGCAGTACTTC. Amino acid sequence: CASSLLAGPTYEQYF.

This clonotype was recorded at least ten times. V gene TRBV12-3 or TRBV12-4 combines with J gene TRBJ1-5, with 9 bases that match TRBD1. The CDR3 consists of 14 residues. J gave up 6 bases and V 7 bases, and 7 bases lay outside the gene matches. CDR3 nucleotide sequence: TGTGCCAGCAAGCCTACAGGGGGCGGTCAGCCCCAGCATTTT. Translated: CASKPTGGGQPQHF.

In this sample, this clonotype turned up many times. The chain uses TRBV20-1 and TRBJ1-1; TRBD1 is a possible D gene (5 bases). The CDR3 runs to 11 residues. Trimming stripped 1 base from V and 5 bases from J, with 5 bases between. Germline CDR1 and CDR2: DFQATT and SNEGSKA (reference sequence). CDR3 in DNA: TGCAGTGCTAGAGGGGGGACTGAAGCTTTCTTT. This encodes CSARGGTEAFF.

This clonotype has a count of ten or more. The J gene is TRBJ2-3, the V gene TRBV7-6, with 8 bases lining up with TRBD1. The CDR3 consists of 16 residues. Germline V gene lookup returns CDR1 SGHVS and CDR2 FNYEAQ. The V and J ends lost 5 bases and 2 bases, in that order; junction bases with no gene match: 9. CDR3 nucleotide sequence: TGTGCCAGCAGCAGCCCGGCAGGGGGCAACACAGATACGCAGTATTTT. It yields the protein CASSSPAGGNTDTQYF.

This clonotype has at least ten counts. This chain joins TRBV6-2 or TRBV6-3 and TRBJ2-2; D is ambiguous. This CDR3 spans 12 amino acids. Germline loops: CDR1 MNHEY, CDR2 SVGEGT. V gave up 5 bases and J gave up 7 bases, with 8 bases separating them. The CDR3 DNA sequence: TGTGCCAGCAGTCCAGTTGTCGGGGAGCTGTTTTTT. Protein product: CASSPVVGELFF.

This clonotype was found many times. The chain combines TRBV7-9 with TRBJ2-7; D unclear. This CDR3 comprises 13 residues. Germline CDR1 is SEHNR and CDR2 is FQNEAQ (reference sequence). V lost 3 bases and J 3 bases, leaving 9 bases between the germline ends. In DNA form, the CDR3 reads TGTGCCAGCAGCTTTGGGCAGTTCTACGAGCAGTACTTC. It yields the protein CASSFGQFYEQYF.

This clonotype was counted many times. The rearrangement links TRBV10-3 to TRBJ1-1, with TRBD1 as a possible D gene (5 bases). Germline assignment: CDR1 ENHRY and CDR2 SYGVKD. This CDR3 is built from 19 residues. Trimming left V 2 bases short and J 3 bases short, with 25 bases between. CDR3 amino acids: CAISERTSRWQGMDTEAFF. The DNA for the CDR3 is TGTGCCATCAGTGAGCGAACTTCTAGATGGCAGGGTATGGACACTGAAGCTTTCTTT.